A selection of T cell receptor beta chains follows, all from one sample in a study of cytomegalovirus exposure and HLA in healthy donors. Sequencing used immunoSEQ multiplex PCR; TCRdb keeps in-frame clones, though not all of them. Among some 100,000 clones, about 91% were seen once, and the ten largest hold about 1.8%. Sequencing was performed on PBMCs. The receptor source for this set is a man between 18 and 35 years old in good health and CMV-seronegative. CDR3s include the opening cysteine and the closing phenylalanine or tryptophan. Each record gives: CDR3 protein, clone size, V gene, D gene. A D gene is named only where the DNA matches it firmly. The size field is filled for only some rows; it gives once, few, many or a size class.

CASSSGEEQYF NA TRBV7-9 NA
CASSQGTYTLTEAFF NA TRBV14 NA
CASTNLAYEQYF NA TRBV7-9 NA
CASSLGSGGTTDTQYF NA TRBV27 TRBD2
CAWREDRANYGYTF NA TRBV30 TRBD1
CASSLDHGGLETQYF NA TRBV11-2 NA
CASSTWDRGDEKLFF NA TRBV7-7 TRBD1
CASRNQGASDTQYF NA TRBV2 TRBD1
CASSLRAVWREGPSTDTQYF once TRBV5-1 TRBD2
CASSIGETQYF NA TRBV5-1 NA
CASSDSERSTDTQYF NA TRBV6-4 NA
CASSELGDQPQHF once TRBV2 NA
CASSLPSNTEAFF NA TRBV7-2 NA
CASSQSYEQYF few TRBV25-1 NA
CASRLSRGTGNQPQHF NA TRBV19 TRBD1
CASSAGQGPYEQYF NA TRBV11-2 TRBD1
CASSLVGPGNTIYF NA TRBV5-1 NA
CASSYVPGWGTGELFF NA TRBV6-5 NA
CASQTGYEPQHF NA TRBV27 NA
CASSQGQGGKSGELFF few TRBV4-1 TRBD1
CASRDSGRASYEQYF NA TRBV19 TRBD2
CASSLEESTRSNQPQHF NA TRBV18 NA
CASSLTTGLSYEQYF NA TRBV14 NA
CASSFDGGRGEQYF few TRBV5-1 NA
CASSQPGQVPSYEQYF NA TRBV4-3 TRBD1
CAGMRGLDVENEQFF NA TRBV6-5 TRBD2
CASADTGEQYF NA TRBV6-5 NA
CAIQAETDYNEQFF NA TRBV10-2 NA
CASSPPGGYGGGVSEAFF NA TRBV18 NA
CSVIPGLAGEFRNEQFF NA TRBV29-1 TRBD2
CASSRAGMTDTQYF NA TRBV11-3 TRBD2
CASIISGTSYYEQYF NA TRBV6-1 TRBD2
CASSDPSEVSYEQYF NA TRBV2 NA
CASSFGTSGGAAYEQYF once TRBV9 TRBD2
CASRRTSGSYEQYF NA TRBV6-5 TRBD2
CASSPINPGTGFSGNTIYF NA TRBV18 TRBD1
CASSRRTDYEQYF NA TRBV7-6 NA
CASSDYRGDGYTF NA TRBV6-1 TRBD1
CASSQDLGNQPQHF NA TRBV4-3 NA
CASSPGGIARPNTDTQYF NA TRBV4-1 TRBD2
CASSGGHLSYEQYF few TRBV10-2 NA
CASSYNEKLFF NA TRBV7-9 NA
CASSSGYLGANVLTF once TRBV5-4 NA